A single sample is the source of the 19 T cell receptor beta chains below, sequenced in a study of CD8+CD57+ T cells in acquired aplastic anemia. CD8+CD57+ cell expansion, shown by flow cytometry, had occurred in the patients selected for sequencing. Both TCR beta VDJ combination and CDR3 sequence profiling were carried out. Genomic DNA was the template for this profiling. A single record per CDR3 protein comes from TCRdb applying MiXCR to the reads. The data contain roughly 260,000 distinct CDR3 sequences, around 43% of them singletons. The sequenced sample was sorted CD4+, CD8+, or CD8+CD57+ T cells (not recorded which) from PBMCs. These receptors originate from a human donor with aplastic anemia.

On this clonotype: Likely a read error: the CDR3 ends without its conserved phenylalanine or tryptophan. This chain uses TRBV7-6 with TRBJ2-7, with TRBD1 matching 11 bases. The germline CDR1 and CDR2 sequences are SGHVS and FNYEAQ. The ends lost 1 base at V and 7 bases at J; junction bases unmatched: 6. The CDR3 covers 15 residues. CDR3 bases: TGTGCCAGCAGCTTAGGGACAGGGGGCTTGGGGGAGCAGTACCTC. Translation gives CASSLGTGGLGEQYL.

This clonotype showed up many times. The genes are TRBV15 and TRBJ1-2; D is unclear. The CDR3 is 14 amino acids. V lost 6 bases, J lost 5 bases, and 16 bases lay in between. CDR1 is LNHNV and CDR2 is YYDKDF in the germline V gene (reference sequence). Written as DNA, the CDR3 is TGTGCCACCAGGGGGTCCGGGGATCCTTATGGCTACACCTTC. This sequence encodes CATRGSGDPYGYTF.

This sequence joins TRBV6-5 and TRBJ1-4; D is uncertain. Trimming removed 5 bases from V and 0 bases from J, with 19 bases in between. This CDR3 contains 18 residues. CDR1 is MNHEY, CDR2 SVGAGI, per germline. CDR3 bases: TGTGCCAGCAGTCCGGGGAGTTCTCCTCTAGCAACTAATGAAAAACTGTTTTTT. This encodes CASSPGSSPLATNEKLFF.

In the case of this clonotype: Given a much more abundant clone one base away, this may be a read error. The CDR3 DNA follows: TGTGCCAGCAGCGGGAAACAGGGGGTACATGAAGAACTGTTTTTT. This translates into CASSGKQGVHEELFF. The chain links TRBV9 to TRBJ1-4, with TRBD1 matching over 8 bases. The germline V gene has CDR1 SGDLS and CDR2 YYNGEE. This CDR3 has 15 amino acids. The entire variable domain, with the rest obtained from reference TRBV9 and TRBJ1-4, is as follows: DSGVTQTPKHLITATGQRVTLRCSPRSGDLSVYWYQQSLDQGLQFLIQYYNGEERAKGNILERFSAQQFPDLHSELNLSSLELGDSALYFCASSGKQGVHEELFFGSGTQLSVL.

CDR3 region: CASSLGSGGPTGELFF. The CDR3 DNA sequence: TGTGCCAGCAGCTTGGGCTCAGGGGGGCCCACCGGGGAGCTGTTTTTT. The rearrangement links TRBV7-9 to TRBJ2-2; the D gene is possibly TRBD1 (7 bases). The CDR3 loop spans 16 amino acids. From germline, CDR1 is SEHNR and CDR2 FQNEAQ (reference sequence). The germline V and J ends were trimmed by 3 bases and 4 bases, with 15 bases remaining between them. The whole variable domain, remainder taken from reference TRBV7-9 and TRBJ2-2, is DTGVSQNPRHKITKRGQNVTFRCDPISEHNRLYWYRQTLGQGPEFLTYFQNEAQLEKSRLLSDRFSAERPKGSFSTLEIQRTEQGDSAMYLCASSLGSGGPTGELFFGEGSRLTVL.

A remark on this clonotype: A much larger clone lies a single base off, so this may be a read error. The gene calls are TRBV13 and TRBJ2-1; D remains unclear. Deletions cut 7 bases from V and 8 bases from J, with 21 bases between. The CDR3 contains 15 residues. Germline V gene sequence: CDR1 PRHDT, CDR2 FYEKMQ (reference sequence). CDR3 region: CASNSRTSLEHEQFF. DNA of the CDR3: TGTGCCAGCAACTCCCGGACGTCTCTCGAGCATGAGCAGTTCTTC.

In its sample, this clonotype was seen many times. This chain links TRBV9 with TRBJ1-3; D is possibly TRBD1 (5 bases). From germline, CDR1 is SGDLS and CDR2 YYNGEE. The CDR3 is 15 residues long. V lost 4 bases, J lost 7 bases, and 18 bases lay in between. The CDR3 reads CASSNRDGDRNTIYF. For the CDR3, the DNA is TGTGCCAGCAGCAACCGGGACGGCGACCGGAACACCATATATTTT.

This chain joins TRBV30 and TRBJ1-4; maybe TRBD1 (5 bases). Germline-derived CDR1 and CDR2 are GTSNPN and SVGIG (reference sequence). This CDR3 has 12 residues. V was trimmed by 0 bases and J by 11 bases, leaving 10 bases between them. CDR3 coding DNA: TGTGCCTGGAGTGTATCCGGGGACAAACTGTTTTTT. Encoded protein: CAWSVSGDKLFF.

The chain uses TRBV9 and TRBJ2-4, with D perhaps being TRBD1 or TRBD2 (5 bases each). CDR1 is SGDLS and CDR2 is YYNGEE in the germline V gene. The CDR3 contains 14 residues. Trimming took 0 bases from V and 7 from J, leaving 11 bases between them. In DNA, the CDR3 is TGTGCCAGCAGCGTAGCTGGGGACGTCAACATTCAGTACTTC. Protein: CASSVAGDVNIQYF.

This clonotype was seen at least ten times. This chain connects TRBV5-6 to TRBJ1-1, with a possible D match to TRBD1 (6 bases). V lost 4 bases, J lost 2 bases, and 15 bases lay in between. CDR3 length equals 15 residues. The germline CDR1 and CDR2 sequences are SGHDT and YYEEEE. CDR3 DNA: TGTGCCAGCAGCGGGGGCATCGGGATAAACACTGAAGCTTTCTTT. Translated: CASSGGIGINTEAFF.

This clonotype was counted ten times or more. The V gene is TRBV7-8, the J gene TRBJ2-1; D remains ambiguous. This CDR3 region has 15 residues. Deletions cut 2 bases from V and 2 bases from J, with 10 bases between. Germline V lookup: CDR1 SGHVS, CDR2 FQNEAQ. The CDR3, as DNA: TGTGCCAGCAGCTTATTACCGAGAGCCTACAATGAGCAGTTCTTC. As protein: CASSLLPRAYNEQFF.

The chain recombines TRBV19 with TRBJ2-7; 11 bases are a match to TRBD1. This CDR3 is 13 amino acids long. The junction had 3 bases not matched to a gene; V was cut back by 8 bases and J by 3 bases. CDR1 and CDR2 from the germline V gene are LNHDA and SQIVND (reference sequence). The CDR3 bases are TGTGCCAGTCGGGGGACAGGGGGCTACGAGCAGTACTTC. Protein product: CASRGTGGYEQYF.

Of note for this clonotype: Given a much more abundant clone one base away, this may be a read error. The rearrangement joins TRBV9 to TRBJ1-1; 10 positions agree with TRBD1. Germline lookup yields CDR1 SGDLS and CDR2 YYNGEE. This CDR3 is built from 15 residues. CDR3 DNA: TGTGCCAGCAGCTCGACCGGGACAGGGGACACTGCAGCTTTCTTT. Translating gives CASSSTGTGDTAAFF.

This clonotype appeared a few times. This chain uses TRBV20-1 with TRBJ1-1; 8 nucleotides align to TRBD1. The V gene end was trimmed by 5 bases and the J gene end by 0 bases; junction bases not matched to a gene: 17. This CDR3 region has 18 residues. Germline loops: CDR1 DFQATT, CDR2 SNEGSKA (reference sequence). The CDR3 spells CSADGVSSRGPMNTEAFF. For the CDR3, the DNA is TGCAGTGCTGACGGGGTAAGTTCCAGGGGGCCGATGAACACTGAAGCTTTCTTT.

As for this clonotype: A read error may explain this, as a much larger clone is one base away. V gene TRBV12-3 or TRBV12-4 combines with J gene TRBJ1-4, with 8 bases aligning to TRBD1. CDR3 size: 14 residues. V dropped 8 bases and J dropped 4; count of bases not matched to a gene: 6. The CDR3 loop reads CASGQDRVNEKLFF. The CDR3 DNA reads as TGTGCCAGCGGACAGGACAGGGTTAATGAAAAACTGTTTTTT.

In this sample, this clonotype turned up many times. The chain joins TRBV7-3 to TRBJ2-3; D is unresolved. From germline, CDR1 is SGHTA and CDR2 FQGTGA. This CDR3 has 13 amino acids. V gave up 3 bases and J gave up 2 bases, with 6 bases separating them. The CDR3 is CASSFSITDTQYF. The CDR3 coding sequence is TGTGCCAGCAGCTTCTCTATCACAGATACGCAGTATTTT.

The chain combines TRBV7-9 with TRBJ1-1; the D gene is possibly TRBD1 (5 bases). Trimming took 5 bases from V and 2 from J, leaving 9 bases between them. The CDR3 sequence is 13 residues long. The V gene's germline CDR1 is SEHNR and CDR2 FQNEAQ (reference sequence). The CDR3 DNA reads TGTGCCAGCAGCCCCCAGGGAAACACTGAAGCTTTCTTT. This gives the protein CASSPQGNTEAFF.

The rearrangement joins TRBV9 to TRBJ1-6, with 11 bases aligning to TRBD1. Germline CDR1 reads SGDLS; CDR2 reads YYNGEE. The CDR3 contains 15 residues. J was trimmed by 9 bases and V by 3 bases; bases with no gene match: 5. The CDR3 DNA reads TGTGCCAGCAGCGGGACAGGGGGCGCGGGTTCACCCCTCCACTTT. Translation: CASSGTGGAGSPLHF.

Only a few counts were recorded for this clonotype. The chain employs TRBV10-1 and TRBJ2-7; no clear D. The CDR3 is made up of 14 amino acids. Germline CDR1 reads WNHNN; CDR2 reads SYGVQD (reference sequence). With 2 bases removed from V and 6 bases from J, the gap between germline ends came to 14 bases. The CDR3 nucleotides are TGCGCCAGCAGTGAGCCCTACACCCCGACCGAGCAGTACTTC. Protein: CASSEPYTPTEQYF.